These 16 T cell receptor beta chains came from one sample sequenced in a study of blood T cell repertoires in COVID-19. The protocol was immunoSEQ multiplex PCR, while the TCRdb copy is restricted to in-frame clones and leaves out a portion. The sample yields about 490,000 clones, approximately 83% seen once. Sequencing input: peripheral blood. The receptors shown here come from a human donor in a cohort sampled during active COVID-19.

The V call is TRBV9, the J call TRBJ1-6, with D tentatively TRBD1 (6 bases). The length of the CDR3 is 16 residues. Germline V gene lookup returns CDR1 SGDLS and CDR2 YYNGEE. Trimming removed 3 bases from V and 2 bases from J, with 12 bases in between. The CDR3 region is CASSASKGAYNSPLHF. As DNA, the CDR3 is TGTGCCAGCAGCGCCTCCAAGGGGGCCTATAATTCACCCCTCCACTTT.

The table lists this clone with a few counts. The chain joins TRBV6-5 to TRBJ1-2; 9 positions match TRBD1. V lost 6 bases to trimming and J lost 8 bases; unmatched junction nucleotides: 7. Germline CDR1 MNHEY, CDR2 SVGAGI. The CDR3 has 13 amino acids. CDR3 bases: TGTGCCAGCAGACGGGACAGGGAGGGGGGCTACACCTTC. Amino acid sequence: CASRRDREGGYTF.

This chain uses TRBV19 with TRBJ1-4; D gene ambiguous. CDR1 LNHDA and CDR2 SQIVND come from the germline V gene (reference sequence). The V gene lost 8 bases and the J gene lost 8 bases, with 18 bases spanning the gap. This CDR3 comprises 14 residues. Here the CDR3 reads CASQEVPLYEKLFF. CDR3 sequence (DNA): TGTGCCAGTCAAGAGGTGCCCTTGTACGAAAAACTGTTTTTT.

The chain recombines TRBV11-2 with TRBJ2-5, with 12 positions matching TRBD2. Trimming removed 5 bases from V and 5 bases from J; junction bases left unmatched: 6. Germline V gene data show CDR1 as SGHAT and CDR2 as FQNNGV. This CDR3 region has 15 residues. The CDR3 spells CASSQPTSGGETQYF. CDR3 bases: TGTGCCAGCAGCCAACCGACTAGCGGGGGTGAGACCCAGTACTTC. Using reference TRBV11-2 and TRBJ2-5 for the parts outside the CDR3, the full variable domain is EAGVAQSPRYKIIEKRQSVAFWCNPISGHATLYWYQQILGQGPKLLIQFQNNGVVDDSQLPKDRFSAERLKGVDSTLKIQPAKLEDSAVYLCASSQPTSGGETQYFGPGTRLLVL.

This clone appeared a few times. The CDR3 is CASSSYRGNGYTF. The CDR3 DNA reads TGTGCCAGCAGCTCTTACAGGGGAAATGGCTACACCTTC. V usage is TRBV7-9 and J usage is TRBJ1-2, with 7 bases fitting TRBD1. The CDR3 is 13 amino acids. With V trimmed by 4 bases and J by 6 bases, 5 bases remained unmatched. CDR1 and CDR2 (germline): SEHNR, FQNEAQ (reference sequence).

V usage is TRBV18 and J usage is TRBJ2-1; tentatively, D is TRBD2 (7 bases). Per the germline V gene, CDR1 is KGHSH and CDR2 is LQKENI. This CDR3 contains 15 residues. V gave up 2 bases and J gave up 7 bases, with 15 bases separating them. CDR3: CASSPWGGARNEQFF. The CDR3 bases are TGTGCCAGCTCACCATGGGGGGGCGCAAGGAATGAGCAGTTCTTC.

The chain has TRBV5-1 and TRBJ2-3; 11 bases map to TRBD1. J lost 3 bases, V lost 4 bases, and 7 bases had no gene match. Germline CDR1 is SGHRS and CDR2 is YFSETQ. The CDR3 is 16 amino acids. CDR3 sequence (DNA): TGCGCCAGCAGCGGCGGACAGGGGGCAACGACAGATACGCAGTATTTT. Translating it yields CASSGGQGATTDTQYF. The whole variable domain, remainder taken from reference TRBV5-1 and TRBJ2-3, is KAGVTQTPRYLIKTRGQQVTLSCSPISGHRSVSWYQQTPGQGLQFLFEYFSETQRNKGNFPGRFSGRQFSNSRSEMNVSTLELGDSALYLCASSGGQGATTDTQYFGPGTRLTVL.

DNA of the CDR3: TGTGCCAGCTCACTTGGTCATGACAGGGGGCATGGCTACACCTTC. Translation gives CASSLGHDRGHGYTF. V is TRBV18 and J is TRBJ1-2, with TRBD1 matching 10 bases. Trimming at V came to 4 bases and at J to 6 bases, leaving 8 bases not matched to a gene. CDR1 and CDR2 (germline): KGHSH, LQKENI. The CDR3 covers 15 residues.

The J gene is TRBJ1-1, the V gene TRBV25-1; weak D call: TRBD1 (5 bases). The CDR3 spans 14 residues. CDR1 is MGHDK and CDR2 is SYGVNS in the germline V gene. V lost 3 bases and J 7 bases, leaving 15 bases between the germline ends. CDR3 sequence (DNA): TGTGCCAGCAGTGAGGTTGTGACCCAGGGTGAAGCTTTCTTT. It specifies CASSEVVTQGEAFF.

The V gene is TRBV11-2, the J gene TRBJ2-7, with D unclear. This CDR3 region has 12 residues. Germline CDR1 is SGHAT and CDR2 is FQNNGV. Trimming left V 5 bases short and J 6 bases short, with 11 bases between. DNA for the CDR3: TGTGCCAGCAGCACGCTCGGGTTCGAGCAGTACTTC. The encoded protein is CASSTLGFEQYF.

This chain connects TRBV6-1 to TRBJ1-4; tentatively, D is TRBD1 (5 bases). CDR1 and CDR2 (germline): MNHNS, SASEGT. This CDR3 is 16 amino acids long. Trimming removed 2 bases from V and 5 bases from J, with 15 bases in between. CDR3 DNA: TGTGCCAGCAGTGAAAGAGCGGGGGGAGGAAATGAAAAACTGTTTTTT. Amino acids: CASSERAGGGNEKLFF.

CDR3 bases: TGTGCCATCAGTAAAGGGACAGGGACAGATACGCAGTATTTT. It codes for CAISKGTGTDTQYF. The J gene is TRBJ2-3, the V gene TRBV10-3; 9 nucleotides align to TRBD1. Germline V gives CDR1 ENHRY, CDR2 SYGVKD. The CDR3 spans 14 residues. Trimming took 5 bases from V and 3 from J; bases not matched to a gene: 3.

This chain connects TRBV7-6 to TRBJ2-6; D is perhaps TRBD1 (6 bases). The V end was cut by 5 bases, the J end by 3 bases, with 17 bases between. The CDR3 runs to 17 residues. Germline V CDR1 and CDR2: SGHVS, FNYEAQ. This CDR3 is CASSQILGQSGANVLTF. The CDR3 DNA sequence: TGTGCCAGCAGCCAGATACTGGGACAAAGTGGGGCCAACGTCCTGACTTTC.

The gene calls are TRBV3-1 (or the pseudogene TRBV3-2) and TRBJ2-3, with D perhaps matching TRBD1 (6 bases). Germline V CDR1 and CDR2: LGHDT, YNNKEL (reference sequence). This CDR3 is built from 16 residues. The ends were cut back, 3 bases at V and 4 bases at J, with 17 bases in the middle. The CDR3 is CASSHGTPRGPDTQYF. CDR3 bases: TGTGCCAGCAGCCACGGGACACCCCGCGGCCCAGATACGCAGTATTTT.

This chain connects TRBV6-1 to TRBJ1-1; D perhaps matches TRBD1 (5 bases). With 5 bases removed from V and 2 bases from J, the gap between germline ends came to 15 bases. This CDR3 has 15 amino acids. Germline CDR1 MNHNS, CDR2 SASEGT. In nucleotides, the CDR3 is TGTGCCAGCAGTCCACGACAGAACGGTAACACTGAAGCTTTCTTT. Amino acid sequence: CASSPRQNGNTEAFF.

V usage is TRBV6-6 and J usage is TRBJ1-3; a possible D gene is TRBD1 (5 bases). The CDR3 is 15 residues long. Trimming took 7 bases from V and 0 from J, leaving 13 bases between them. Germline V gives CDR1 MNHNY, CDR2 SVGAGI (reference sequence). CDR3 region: CASIDGGNSGNTIYF. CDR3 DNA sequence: TGTGCCAGCATCGACGGGGGAAACTCTGGAAACACCATATATTTT.